Reported below is one TCR beta chain. These data come from a study of blood T cell repertoires in COVID-19. Across the study: Sources were T cells, B-cell-depleted T cells, or PBMCs; the material itself was cDNA or gDNA.

CDR3 size: 17 residues. V lost 7 bases to trimming and J lost 0 bases, with 21 bases between them. Germline values: CDR1 SNHLY, CDR2 FYNNEI. Authors' methods: Estimates of nucleated cell counts were drawn from the amplification of reference gene primers. Sequencing was performed with immunoSEQ multiplex PCR; in TCRdb, only in-frame clones are kept and a portion is missing. From that table come the V and J calls and clone size; the DNA was used to work out D and trimming. In the table there are under 55,000 clones, around four fifths of which are singletons. The sequence was collected from a man aged 50-59 years with acute or convalescent COVID-19. V usage is TRBV2 and J usage is TRBJ1-1; a weak D match, TRBD1 (5 bases). The sample taken for sequencing was peripheral blood. The CDR3 is CASNSGDSLLMNTEAFF. The CDR3 bases are TGTGCCAGCAATTCGGGAGACAGTCTTCTCATGAACACTGAAGCTTTCTTT.